This T cell receptor beta chain was retrieved from a study of T-cell memory formation after mild COVID-19. Libraries for TCRalpha and TCRbeta carried sample barcodes and unique molecular identifiers via 5'RACE. MiXCR was run by TCRdb on the 5' RACE reads, yielding one entry per CDR3 protein. Of 410,000 or so distinct CDR3 sequences in the sample, 23% were seen once. The CDR3 runs 16 residues. Trimming pared 6 bases from V and 0 bases from J, leaving 12 bases between. Material: PBMCs or a T cell subset sorted from them (not recorded which). The V call is TRBV12-3 or TRBV12-4, the J call TRBJ2-6; no definite D call. The source is an adult woman who had mild COVID-19 (a few samples of this study predate the infection). Cell type and time point are not known. In DNA, the CDR3 is TGTGCCAGCAGCCGGATCCTGGACTCTGGGGCCAACGTCCTGACTTTC. Amino acid sequence: CASSRILDSGANVLTF.